The 15 T cell receptor beta chains reported below all come from one sample, sequenced in a study of vaccination and CD4 T cells after COVID-19. These receptors are not linked to any known antigen. Sequence data for DNA of cultured CD4+ T cells were generated by the Oncomine TCR Beta short-read assay. Each CDR3 protein gets one entry after TCRdb re-called the PCR reads with MiXCR. The sample shows about 15,000 distinct CDR3 sequences, around 72% of them seen only once. Described treatment: roughly 10-day PBMC culture with coronavirus spike peptide pools or control peptides (ViraFEST assay). The material sequenced was CD4+ T cells from blood, cultured in vitro. All receptors derive from a human donor who had recovered from COVID-19.

The chain couples TRBV7-3 to TRBJ2-2; 14 bases map to TRBD2. Trimming removed 5 bases from V and 5 bases from J; junction bases left unmatched: 4. This CDR3 region has 16 residues. CDR1 SGHTA and CDR2 FQGTGA come from the germline V gene. CDR3 amino acids: CASSPRTSGRTGELFF. The CDR3 DNA reads TGTGCCAGCAGCCCCAGGACTAGCGGGAGGACCGGGGAGCTGTTTTTT. The whole variable domain, filled in from reference TRBV7-3 and TRBJ2-2, reads GAGVSQTPSNKVTEKGKYVELRCDPISGHTALYWYRQSLGQGPEFLIYFQGTGAADDSGLPNDRFFAVRPEGSVSTLKIQRTERGDSAVYLCASSPRTSGRTGELFFGEGSRLTVL.

The V gene is TRBV6-2 or TRBV6-3, the J gene TRBJ1-5; D unclear. The CDR3 sequence is 15 residues long. The germline V gene encodes CDR1 MNHEY and CDR2 SVGEGT. Trimming took off 3 bases at V and 4 bases at J, with 13 bases between the two ends. The CDR3 loop is CASSYLGRPNQPQHF. The DNA for the CDR3 is TGTGCCAGCAGTTATCTCGGTAGGCCGAATCAGCCCCAGCATTTT.

The DNA for the CDR3 is TGTGCCAGCAGCTTACAGGGAGGTCAGCCCCAGCATTTT. It encodes CASSLQGGQPQHF. This rearrangement joins TRBV7-8 to TRBJ1-5; possibly TRBD1 for D (5 bases). Per the germline V gene, CDR1 is SGHVS and CDR2 is FQNEAQ. Trimming removed 2 bases at V and 6 bases at J, with 8 bases between. The CDR3 totals 13 residues.

The chain carries TRBV20-1 and TRBJ1-4; a possible D gene is TRBD1 (5 bases). The V end lost 0 bases, the J end lost 7 bases, and 15 bases lay between the germline ends. This CDR3 spans 15 amino acids. The germline V gene has CDR1 DFQATT and CDR2 SNEGSKA (reference sequence). CDR3 coding DNA: TGCAGTGCTAGAGATCCGGGGGTGGGGAGTGAAAAACTGTTTTTT. Its protein product is CSARDPGVGSEKLFF.

The rearrangement joins TRBV27 to TRBJ1-1, with 8 bases lining up with TRBD1. The trim removed 3 bases at V and 4 bases at J, leaving 7 bases unmatched. The germline gives CDR1 MNHEY, CDR2 SMNVEV (reference sequence). This CDR3 contains 15 residues. CDR3 amino acids: CASSFAGGLSTEAFF. In DNA form, the CDR3 reads TGTGCCAGCAGTTTCGCAGGGGGCCTTAGCACTGAAGCTTTCTTT.

CDR3 DNA: TGTGCCAGCAGCTTAGAGGGCGGATCCTCCTACGAGCAGTACTTC. Its translation is CASSLEGGSSYEQYF. This sequence joins TRBV11-2 and TRBJ2-7, with no clear D. V was clipped by 0 bases and J by 0 bases, with 9 bases between them. This CDR3 is built from 15 residues. Looked up from germline, CDR1 is SGHAT and CDR2 is FQNNGV.

J is TRBJ2-7 and V is TRBV20-1; 10 bases are shared with TRBD2. The CDR3 runs 16 residues. Germline-derived CDR1 and CDR2 are DFQATT and SNEGSKA (reference sequence). The V and J ends lost 3 bases and 2 bases, in that order; junction bases with no gene match: 10. The CDR3 DNA reads TGCAGTGCTAGCGGTGCCACTAGCGGGATCGCCTACGAGCAGTACTTC. Protein product: CSASGATSGIAYEQYF.

The V call is TRBV20-1, the J call TRBJ1-4; no definite D call. The CDR3 length is 11 residues. Germline V gives CDR1 DFQATT, CDR2 SNEGSKA (reference sequence). V gave up 3 bases and J gave up 8 bases, with 7 bases separating them. CDR3 nucleotide sequence: TGCAGTGCTAGCGTCTGGGAAAAACTGTTTTTT. Protein product: CSASVWEKLFF.

This clonotype was picked up a small number of times. The rearrangement links TRBV7-9 to TRBJ2-2, with a tentative D call TRBD1 (5 bases). V lost 1 base and J lost 1, with 7 bases in between. Germline V gives CDR1 SEHNR, CDR2 FQNEAQ (reference sequence). The CDR3 contains 15 residues. The DNA of the CDR3 is TGTGCCAGCAGCTTAGGGGGCCTGAACACCGGGGAGCTGTTTTTT. As protein: CASSLGGLNTGELFF.

The chain links TRBV2 to TRBJ1-1; maybe TRBD1 (6 bases). This CDR3 spans 15 amino acids. V shed 7 bases and J shed 1 base, with 16 bases lying between them. Germline values: CDR1 SNHLY, CDR2 FYNNEI. The DNA of the CDR3 is TGTGCCAGCAAAGTGGGGGGCATCGGGAACACTGAAGCTTTCTTT. This gives the protein CASKVGGIGNTEAFF. Full variable domain (remainder filled in from reference TRBV2 and TRBJ1-1): EPEVTQTPSHQVTQMGQEVILRCVPISNHLYFYWYRQILGQKVEFLVSFYNNEISEKSEIFDDQFSVERPDGSNFTLKIRSTKLEDSAMYFCASKVGGIGNTEAFFGQGTRLTVV.

This chain uses TRBV27 with TRBJ2-7; 13 bases map to TRBD2. CDR1 and CDR2 (germline): MNHEY, SMNVEV (reference sequence). V lost 10 bases and J lost 2; bases outside the gene matches: 11. The CDR3 length is 16 residues. DNA for the CDR3: TGTGCCACCCGACTAGCGGGAGGAGGGAGGGCCTACGAGCAGTACTTC. Translation gives CATRLAGGGRAYEQYF.

This clonotype is a singleton in its sample. This rearrangement joins TRBV7-2 to TRBJ2-1, with 8 bases matching TRBD2. Germline assignment: CDR1 SGHTA and CDR2 FQGNSA. After removal of 0 bases from V and 4 bases from J, the junction contained 8 bases not matched to a gene. CDR3 length: 17 residues. DNA for the CDR3: TGTGCCAGCAGCTTAGCTCGATCTAGCGGGCCGTACAATGAGCAGTTCTTC. Protein: CASSLARSSGPYNEQFF. The full variable domain, rest sourced from reference TRBV7-2 and TRBJ2-1, is GAGVSQSPSNKVTEKGKDVELRCDPISGHTALYWYRQSLGQGLEFLIYFQGNSAPDKSGLPSDRFSAERTGGSVSTLTIQRTQQEDSAVYLCASSLARSSGPYNEQFFGPGTRLTVL.

The chain joins TRBV20-1 to TRBJ1-1; 10 bases match TRBD1. CDR3 length equals 14 residues. The J segment lost 1 base and the V segment lost 6 bases, leaving 5 bases of the junction unmatched. CDR1 and CDR2 (germline): DFQATT, SNEGSKA (reference sequence). The CDR3 region is CSAWGQGRNTEAFF. The CDR3 DNA reads TGCAGTGCCTGGGGACAGGGGCGGAACACTGAAGCTTTCTTT.

V usage is TRBV19 and J usage is TRBJ2-1, with 11 positions matching TRBD2. Germline trimming cut 3 bases from V and 13 bases from J; bases unmatched to any gene: 5. The CDR3 is 13 residues long. Germline values: CDR1 LNHDA, CDR2 SQIVND (reference sequence). The CDR3 nucleotides read TGTGCCAGTAGTATGAGCGGACTAGCGGGCCAGTTCTTC. Its translation: CASSMSGLAGQFF.

The rearrangement joins TRBV29-1 to TRBJ1-5; D remains ambiguous. The germline gives CDR1 SQVTM, CDR2 ANQGSEA. Trimming removed 4 bases at V and 0 bases at J, with 7 bases between. This CDR3 has 13 amino acids. The CDR3 DNA is TGCAGCGTTGGAGCGTATAGCAATCAGCCCCAGCATTTT. Amino acid sequence: CSVGAYSNQPQHF.